This T cell receptor (beta chain) was captured by sequencing in a study of CD8+CD57+ T cells in acquired aplastic anemia. V was trimmed by 5 bases and J by 2 bases, leaving 21 bases between them. The germline gives CDR1 DFQATT, CDR2 SNEGSKA (reference sequence). The CDR3 is made up of 17 amino acids. Genomic DNA provided the template from which TCR beta VDJ and CDR3 profiles were obtained. One entry per CDR3 protein results from TCRdb running MiXCR on the reads. Found here are around 33,000 distinct CDR3 sequences, 75% to 85% of them singletons; the top ten hold roughly 22%. Sequenced: sorted CD4+, CD8+, or CD8+CD57+ T cells (not recorded which) from PBMCs. The origin of this receptor is a human donor in good health, serving as a control. The V gene is TRBV20-1, the J gene TRBJ1-4; no reliable D call. The CDR3 sequence is CSAPSYQGRATNEKLFF. The CDR3 DNA is TGCAGTGCTCCCTCTTATCAAGGGCGGGCGACTAATGAAAAACTGTTTTTT.